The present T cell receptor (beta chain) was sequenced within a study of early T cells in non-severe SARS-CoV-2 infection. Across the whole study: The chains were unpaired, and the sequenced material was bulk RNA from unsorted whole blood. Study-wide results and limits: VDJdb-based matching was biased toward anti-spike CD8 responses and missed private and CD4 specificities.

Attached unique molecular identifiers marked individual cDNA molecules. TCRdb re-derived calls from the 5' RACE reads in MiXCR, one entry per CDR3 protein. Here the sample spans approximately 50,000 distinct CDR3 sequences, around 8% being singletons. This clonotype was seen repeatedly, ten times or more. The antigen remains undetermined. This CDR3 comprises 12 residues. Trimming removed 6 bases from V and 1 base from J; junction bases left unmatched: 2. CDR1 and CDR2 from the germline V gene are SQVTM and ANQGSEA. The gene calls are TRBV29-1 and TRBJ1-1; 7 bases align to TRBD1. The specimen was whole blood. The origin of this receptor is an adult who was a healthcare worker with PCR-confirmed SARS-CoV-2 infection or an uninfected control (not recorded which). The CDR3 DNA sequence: TGCAGCGTGACAGGGCAGAACACTGAAGCTTTCTTT. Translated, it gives CSVTGQNTEAFF.